This record looks at one TCR beta chain sequence and its context. This sample stems from a study of T cell changes during pregnancy in multiple sclerosis. The CDR3 contains 12 residues. Germline V gives CDR1 MNHNY, CDR2 SVGAGI (reference sequence). V gave up 6 bases and J gave up 9 bases, with 13 bases separating them. Clones were sequenced by immunoSEQ multiplex PCR, and TCRdb holds only the in-frame ones, with some missing. The sample consists of 45,000 to 65,000 clones, 80% to 95% of them appearing once. Specimen: CD4+ T cells from peripheral blood mononuclear cells, collected after pregnancy. The chain has TRBV6-6 and TRBJ2-3; D might be TRBD1 (6 bases). This sequence originates from a female donor with multiple sclerosis, enrolled in a pregnancy study. The CDR3 DNA reads as TGTGCCAGCAGGCCAACAGGGTACACGCAGTATTTT. It codes for CASRPTGYTQYF.